A single sample gave rise to the 27 T cell receptor beta chains below, sequenced in a study of T cell responses to AZD1222 COVID-19 vaccine. Some clones are missing from TCRdb's copy, which holds only in-frame ones; the method was immunoSEQ multiplex PCR. The data show around 140,000 clones, roughly 88% seen once. Sample: peripheral blood, taken 28 days after the second AZD1222 dose. All receptors derive from an adult who received the AZD1222 COVID-19 vaccine.

The chain carries TRBV11-3 and TRBJ2-5; D gene ambiguous. CDR1 and CDR2 (germline): SGHNT, YENEEA. The CDR3 has 14 amino acids. V was trimmed by 5 bases and J by 5 bases, leaving 15 bases between them. CDR3 nucleotides: TGTGCCAGCAGCGCCCGAGGAGTTCGGGAGACCCAGTACTTC. It encodes CASSARGVRETQYF.

This clone was seen a handful of times. The chain couples TRBV7-9 to TRBJ1-4; a possible D gene is TRBD1 (6 bases). The length of the CDR3 is 18 residues. V was cut by 5 bases and J by 8 bases, with 27 bases left in between. Germline CDR1 and CDR2: SEHNR and FQNEAQ (reference sequence). The chain's CDR3 is CASSPGRREGVRVEKLFF. The CDR3 region has the DNA TGTGCCAGCAGCCCGGGACGGCGAGAGGGGGTTAGAGTGGAAAAACTGTTTTTT.

The table lists this clone with a few counts. The chain combines TRBV6-4 with TRBJ2-2; D ambiguous. Germline V CDR1 and CDR2: MRHNA, SNTAGT. V was cut by 2 bases and J by 4 bases, with 5 bases left in between. This CDR3 spans 13 amino acids. The DNA of the CDR3 is TGTGCCAGCAGTGACAGGGCCACCGGGGAGCTGTTTTTT. It specifies CASSDRATGELFF.

This clone was found once. The chain has TRBV6-5 and TRBJ2-1; TRBD2 aligns across 9 bases. The J segment lost 8 bases and the V segment lost 11 bases, leaving 4 bases of the junction unmatched. There are 11 residues in the CDR3. Per the germline V gene, CDR1 is MNHEY and CDR2 is SVGAGI. This chain's CDR3 is CASSGIDEQFF. CDR3 DNA sequence: TGTGCCTCTAGCGGGATCGATGAGCAGTTCTTC.

The chain couples TRBV2 to TRBJ1-5; no clear D gene. V dropped 4 bases and J dropped 5 bases, with 9 bases sitting between them. The V gene's germline CDR1 is SNHLY and CDR2 FYNNEI. The CDR3 runs 13 residues. The CDR3 DNA is TGTGCCAGCAGTGCCCAGCGGGATCAGCCCCAGCATTTT. This codes for CASSAQRDQPQHF.

The CDR3 nucleotides read TGTGCCAGCAGCCCGCCAGGCTTTCCGTCCTACAATGAGCAGTTCTTC. This codes for CASSPPGFPSYNEQFF. The V gene is TRBV9, the J gene TRBJ2-1; D gene ambiguous. The V and J ends lost 4 bases and 1 base respectively, with 15 bases between them. Germline V gene sequence: CDR1 SGDLS, CDR2 YYNGEE. The length of the CDR3 is 16 residues.

V usage is TRBV27 and J usage is TRBJ1-2; D ambiguous. Germline CDR1 MNHEY, CDR2 SMNVEV (reference sequence). This CDR3 comprises 13 residues. V gave up 1 base and J gave up 8 bases, with 11 bases separating them. The DNA for the CDR3 is TGTGCCAGCAGTTTATTCCAGGAGGGAGGCTACACCTTC. Amino acid sequence: CASSLFQEGGYTF.

This clone was observed a single time. V and J are TRBV5-4 and TRBJ1-4; 7 bases fit TRBD1. CDR1 and CDR2 from the germline V gene are SGHNT and YYREEE (reference sequence). V shed 7 bases and J 7 bases; nucleotides not matched to a gene: 7. This CDR3 comprises 13 residues. CDR3 nucleotide sequence: TGTGCCAGCCAAGGGGGCGCGGGTGAAAAACTGTTTTTT. Protein product: CASQGGAGEKLFF.

The chain joins TRBV18 to TRBJ2-7, with D possibly matching TRBD1 (5 bases). The CDR3 totals 13 residues. The V end lost 3 bases, the J end lost 2 bases, and 8 bases lay between the germline ends. Germline V CDR1 and CDR2: KGHSH, LQKENI. In DNA, the CDR3 is TGTGCCAGCTCACCCAGACAGACCTACGAGCAGTACTTC. Protein: CASSPRQTYEQYF.

V gene TRBV7-9 combines with J gene TRBJ2-2; maybe TRBD1 (5 bases). This CDR3 has 15 amino acids. The V end was cut by 6 bases, the J end by 4 bases, with 15 bases between. Germline CDR1 SEHNR, CDR2 FQNEAQ (reference sequence). The CDR3 region has the DNA TGTGCCAGCAGTTTCAGGGCATCGAGCACCGGGGAGCTGTTTTTT. Protein product: CASSFRASSTGELFF.

The chain joins TRBV27 to TRBJ1-6; TRBD1 is a possible D gene (5 bases). CDR1 MNHEY and CDR2 SMNVEV come from the germline V gene (reference sequence). CDR3 size: 15 residues. Trimming stripped 3 bases from V and 5 bases from J, with 11 bases between. CDR3 DNA: TGTGCCAGCAGTTTCGCAGGGCCTAATAATTCACCCCTCCACTTT. Protein product: CASSFAGPNNSPLHF.

The rearrangement uses TRBV3-1 (or the pseudogene TRBV3-2) and TRBJ1-1; 7 positions match TRBD1. Unmatched junction bases numbered 6, after V lost 4 bases and J lost 1 base. CDR1 and CDR2 from the germline V gene are LGHDT and YNNKEL (reference sequence). The length of the CDR3 is 15 residues. The CDR3 protein is CASSRRQGANTEAFF. In DNA form, the CDR3 reads TGTGCCAGCAGCCGACGACAGGGAGCGAACACTGAAGCTTTCTTT.

The chain recombines TRBV10-3 with TRBJ2-2; tentative D call: TRBD2 (6 bases). The CDR3 contains 14 residues. V lost 9 bases and J 0 bases, leaving 11 bases between the germline ends. Germline assignment: CDR1 ENHRY and CDR2 SYGVKD. DNA of the CDR3: TGTGCCATTCGACCTAGCGCGAACACCGGGGAGCTGTTTTTT. This translates into CAIRPSANTGELFF.

The rearrangement links TRBV5-6 to TRBJ1-2; a possible D gene is TRBD1 (6 bases). The CDR3 has 12 amino acids. The germline V and J ends were trimmed by 6 bases and 5 bases, with 11 bases remaining between them. Germline-derived CDR1 and CDR2 are SGHDT and YYEEEE. In DNA, the CDR3 is TGTGCCAGCACCCGGACAGCTTATGGCTACACCTTC. Residues: CASTRTAYGYTF.

CDR3 DNA: TGTGCCAGCAGCCCGGGACTAGCGGTCTACGAGCAGTACTTC. This translates into CASSPGLAVYEQYF. This rearrangement joins TRBV5-6 to TRBJ2-7; 11 positions agree with TRBD2. The CDR3 has 14 residues. J gave up 3 bases and V 4 bases, and 3 bases lay outside the gene matches. Germline CDR1 is SGHDT and CDR2 is YYEEEE.

The CDR3 DNA sequence: TGTGCCATCAGTCTAACACGGACGGAGAACACTGAAGCTTTCTTT. Encoded protein: CAISLTRTENTEAFF. The chain recombines TRBV10-3 with TRBJ1-1; D is undetermined. Germline-derived CDR1 and CDR2 are ENHRY and SYGVKD. This CDR3 has 15 residues. The ends were cut back, 5 bases at V and 1 base at J, with 14 bases in the middle.

The genes are TRBV28 and TRBJ1-1; no clear D gene. The CDR3 totals 17 residues. Trimming shortened V by 1 base and J by 1 base, and 16 bases separated the two germline ends. Per the germline V gene, CDR1 is MDHEN and CDR2 is SYDVKM. The CDR3 loop reads CASSLLGWLSQNTEAFF. DNA of the CDR3: TGTGCCAGCAGTTTATTAGGCTGGCTAAGTCAGAACACTGAAGCTTTCTTT.

The chain has TRBV18 and TRBJ2-4, with D possibly matching TRBD2 (6 bases). Germline assignment: CDR1 KGHSH and CDR2 LQKENI. Trimming cost V 4 bases and J 7 bases, with 14 bases left between them. This CDR3 is 14 amino acids long. The CDR3 DNA reads as TGTGCCAGCTCACGTGGTACCGCGGGGAACATTCAGTACTTC. Translation gives CASSRGTAGNIQYF.

This chain uses TRBV6-1 with TRBJ1-2; maybe TRBD1 (6 bases). Germline V gene lookup returns CDR1 MNHNS and CDR2 SASEGT. Trimming left V 3 bases short and J 8 bases short, with 13 bases between. The CDR3 covers 13 residues. CDR3 DNA: TGTGCCAGCAGTGAGAACAGGGTGGAAGGCTACACCTTC. Encoded protein: CASSENRVEGYTF.

The CDR3 is CASSYSNIATYNEQFF. The CDR3 nucleotides are TGTGCCAGCAGTTACTCGAATATAGCCACATACAATGAGCAGTTCTTC. This chain connects TRBV6-5 to TRBJ2-1; D gene uncertain. The germline CDR1 and CDR2 sequences are MNHEY and SVGAGI. V dropped 0 bases and J dropped 4 bases, with 13 bases sitting between them. There are 16 residues in the CDR3.

The genes are TRBV20-1 and TRBJ2-5; TRBD2 matches at 8 bases. CDR3 length equals 11 residues. CDR1 is DFQATT, CDR2 SNEGSKA, per germline (reference sequence). The J segment lost 4 bases and the V segment lost 7 bases, leaving 2 bases of the junction unmatched. CDR3 amino acids: CSGSGRETQYF. For the CDR3, the DNA is TGCAGTGGGAGCGGGAGAGAGACCCAGTACTTC.

In its sample, this clone was seen once. The rearrangement uses TRBV5-1 and TRBJ2-3, with D unresolved. V gave up 0 bases and J gave up 4 bases, with 18 bases separating them. This CDR3 region has 17 residues. The V gene's germline CDR1 is SGHRS and CDR2 YFSETQ. CDR3 amino acids: CASSLGVSAVVSDTQYF. As DNA, the CDR3 is TGCGCCAGCAGCTTGGGGGTTTCGGCGGTGGTGTCAGATACGCAGTATTTT. The whole variable domain, remainder taken from reference TRBV5-1 and TRBJ2-3, is KAGVTQTPRYLIKTRGQQVTLSCSPISGHRSVSWYQQTPGQGLQFLFEYFSETQRNKGNFPGRFSGRQFSNSRSEMNVSTLELGDSALYLCASSLGVSAVVSDTQYFGPGTRLTVL.

The chain couples TRBV21-1 to TRBJ1-1. TRBV21-1 is recorded as a pseudogene. The CDR3 loop spans 14 amino acids. The CDR3 loop reads CAILPEAESTEAFF. In DNA form, the CDR3 reads TGTGCCATCCTACCGGAGGCGGAGAGTACTGAAGCTTTCTTT.

J is TRBJ2-2 and V is TRBV7-6; maybe TRBD1 (6 bases). The germline CDR1 and CDR2 sequences are SGHVS and FNYEAQ. The V gene lost 2 bases and the J gene lost 0 bases, with 10 bases spanning the gap. The CDR3 extends over 16 amino acids. This CDR3 reads CASSLFSGANTGELFF. DNA of the CDR3: TGTGCCAGCAGCTTATTTTCAGGGGCGAACACCGGGGAGCTGTTTTTT.

The chain links TRBV6-1 to TRBJ2-2, with no clear D. Trimming pared 1 base from V and 8 bases from J, leaving 14 bases between. Germline V lookup: CDR1 MNHNS, CDR2 SASEGT. CDR3 length equals 15 residues. The CDR3, as DNA: TGTGCCAGCAGTGAAGTGAACCTTCCTGGGGGGGAGCTGTTTTTT. It translates to CASSEVNLPGGELFF.

This chain connects TRBV10-3 to TRBJ2-2, with 7 bases matching TRBD1. Per the germline V gene, CDR1 is ENHRY and CDR2 is SYGVKD. V dropped 10 bases and J dropped 3; count of bases not matched to a gene: 11. The CDR3 covers 15 residues. In DNA form, the CDR3 reads TGTGCCACAAAACCCGGGACAGCGTACACCGGGGAGCTGTTTTTT. It translates to CATKPGTAYTGELFF.

The chain joins TRBV10-3 to TRBJ2-5; 7 bases map to TRBD2. Trimming removed 6 bases from V and 5 bases from J; junction bases left unmatched: 9. CDR3 length: 14 amino acids. The V gene's germline CDR1 is ENHRY and CDR2 SYGVKD. CDR3 DNA: TGTGCCATCAGGGGGACGGGGGGAGCGGAGACCCAGTACTTC. Residues: CAIRGTGGAETQYF.